This is a list of T cell receptor beta chains from one sample in a study of blood T cell repertoires in COVID-19. The method was immunoSEQ multiplex PCR; TCRdb's version includes in-frame clones alone and lacks a portion of them. The sample yields 200,000 to 250,000 clones, 70% to 90% seen once. The material sequenced was peripheral blood. The receptors were gathered from a man aged 50 or older with acute or convalescent COVID-19. Both conserved end residues are part of each CDR3. Each record gives: CDR3 protein, CDR3 DNA, clone size, J gene, V gene, D gene. D genes are given only for firm matches. Clone size is given for some rows only: seen once, a few or many times, or a class if the clone is expanded.

cdr3_aa: CASSGQGSTEAFF; cdr3_nt: TGCGCCAGCAGTGGGCAGGGTAGTACTGAAGCTTTCTTT; clone_size: NA; j_call: TRBJ1-1; v_call: TRBV10-2; d_call: NA
cdr3_aa: CASSQGHLFTEAFF; cdr3_nt: TGCGCCAGCAGCCAAGGACACCTTTTCACTGAAGCTTTCTTT; clone_size: NA; j_call: TRBJ1-1; v_call: TRBV4-1; d_call: NA
cdr3_aa: CASTPSPGGAYNEQFF; cdr3_nt: TGTGCCAGCACCCCTAGCCCGGGGGGGGCCTACAATGAGCAGTTCTTC; clone_size: NA; j_call: TRBJ2-1; v_call: TRBV5-6; d_call: TRBD2
cdr3_aa: CASSPRRDSAGELFF; cdr3_nt: TGTGCCAGCTCACCGCGCCGGGACAGCGCCGGGGAGCTGTTTTTT; clone_size: NA; j_call: TRBJ2-2; v_call: TRBV18; d_call: TRBD1
cdr3_aa: CASTPGSALDYGYTF; cdr3_nt: TGTGCCAGTACCCCGGGGTCCGCCCTTGACTATGGCTACACCTTC; clone_size: NA; j_call: TRBJ1-2; v_call: TRBV19; d_call: NA
cdr3_aa: CASRPHWGGPEFGANVLTF; cdr3_nt: TGTGCAAGTCGCCCCCACTGGGGGGGGCCGGAGTTTGGGGCCAACGTCCTGACTTTC; clone_size: NA; j_call: TRBJ2-6; v_call: TRBV12-2; d_call: NA
cdr3_aa: CASNPRTSNRGLTEAFF; cdr3_nt: TGCGCCAGCAACCCGCGAACGTCCAACAGGGGGCTCACTGAAGCTTTCTTT; clone_size: NA; j_call: TRBJ1-1; v_call: TRBV5-1; d_call: TRBD1
cdr3_aa: CASCNARDYGYTF; cdr3_nt: TGTGCCAGTTGTAACGCTCGAGACTATGGCTACACCTTC; clone_size: NA; j_call: TRBJ1-2; v_call: TRBV6-5; d_call: NA
cdr3_aa: CASRKSDANYGYTF; cdr3_nt: TGCGCCAGCAGAAAGAGCGACGCGAACTATGGCTACACCTTC; clone_size: NA; j_call: TRBJ1-2; v_call: TRBV10-2; d_call: NA
cdr3_aa: CASSLRGSHGYTF; cdr3_nt: TGTGCCAGCAGTTTACGGGGGTCTCATGGCTACACCTTC; clone_size: few; j_call: TRBJ1-2; v_call: TRBV28; d_call: NA